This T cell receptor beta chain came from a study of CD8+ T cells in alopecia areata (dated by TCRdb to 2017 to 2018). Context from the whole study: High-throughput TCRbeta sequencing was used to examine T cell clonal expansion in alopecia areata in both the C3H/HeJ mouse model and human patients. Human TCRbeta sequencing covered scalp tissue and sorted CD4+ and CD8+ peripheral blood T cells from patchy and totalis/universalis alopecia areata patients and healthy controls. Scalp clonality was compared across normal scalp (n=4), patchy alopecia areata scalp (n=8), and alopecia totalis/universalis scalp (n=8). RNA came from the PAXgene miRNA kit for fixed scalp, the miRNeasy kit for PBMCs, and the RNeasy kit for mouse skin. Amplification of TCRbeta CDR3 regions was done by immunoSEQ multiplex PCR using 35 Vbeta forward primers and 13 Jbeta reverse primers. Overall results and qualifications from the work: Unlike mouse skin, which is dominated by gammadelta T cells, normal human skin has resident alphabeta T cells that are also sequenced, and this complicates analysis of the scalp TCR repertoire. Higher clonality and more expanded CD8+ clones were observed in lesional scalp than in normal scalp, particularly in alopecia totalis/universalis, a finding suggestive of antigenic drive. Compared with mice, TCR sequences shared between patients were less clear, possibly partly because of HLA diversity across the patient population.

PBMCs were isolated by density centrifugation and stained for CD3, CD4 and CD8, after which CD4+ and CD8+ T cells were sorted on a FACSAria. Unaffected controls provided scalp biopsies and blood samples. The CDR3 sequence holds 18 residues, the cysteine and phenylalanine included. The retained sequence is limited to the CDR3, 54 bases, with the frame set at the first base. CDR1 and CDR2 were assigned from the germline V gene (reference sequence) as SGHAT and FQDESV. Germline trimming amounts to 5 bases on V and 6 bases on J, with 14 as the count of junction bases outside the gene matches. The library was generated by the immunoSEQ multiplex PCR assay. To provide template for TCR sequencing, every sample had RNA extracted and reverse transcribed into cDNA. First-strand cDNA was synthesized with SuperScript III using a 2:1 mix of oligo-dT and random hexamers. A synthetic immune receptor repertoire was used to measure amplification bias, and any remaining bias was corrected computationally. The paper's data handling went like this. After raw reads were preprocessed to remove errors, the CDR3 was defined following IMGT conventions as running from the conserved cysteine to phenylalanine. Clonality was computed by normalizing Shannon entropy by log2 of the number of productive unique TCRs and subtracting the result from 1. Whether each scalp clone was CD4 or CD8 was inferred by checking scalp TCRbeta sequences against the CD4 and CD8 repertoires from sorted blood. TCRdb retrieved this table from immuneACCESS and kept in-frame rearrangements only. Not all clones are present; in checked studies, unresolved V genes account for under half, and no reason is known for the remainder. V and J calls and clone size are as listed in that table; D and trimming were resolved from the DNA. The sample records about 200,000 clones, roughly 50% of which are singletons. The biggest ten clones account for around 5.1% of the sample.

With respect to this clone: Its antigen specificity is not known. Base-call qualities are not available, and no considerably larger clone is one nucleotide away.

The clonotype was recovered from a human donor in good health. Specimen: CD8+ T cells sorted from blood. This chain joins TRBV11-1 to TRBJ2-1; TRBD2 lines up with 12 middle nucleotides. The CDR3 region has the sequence CASSPSPGLAGIGNEQFF. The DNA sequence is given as TGTGCCAGCAGCCCCTCCCCCGGACTAGCGGGGATCGGCAATGAGCAGTTCTTC.